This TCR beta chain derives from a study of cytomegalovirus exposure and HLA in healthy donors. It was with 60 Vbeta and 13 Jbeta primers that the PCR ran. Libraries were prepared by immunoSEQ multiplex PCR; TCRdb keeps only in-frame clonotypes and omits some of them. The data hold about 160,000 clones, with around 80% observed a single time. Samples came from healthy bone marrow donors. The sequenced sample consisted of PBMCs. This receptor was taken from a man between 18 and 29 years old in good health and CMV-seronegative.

The DNA for the CDR3 is TGTGCCATCAGTGAGTCAGCGGGATCGGTCTCCTACGAGCAGTACTTC. Its translation is CAISESAGSVSYEQYF. The rearrangement uses TRBV10-3 and TRBJ2-7; TRBD2 aligns across 7 bases. V trimming: 0 bases; J trimming: 0 bases; junction bases outside the gene matches: 5. Germline CDR1 reads ENHRY; CDR2 reads SYGVKD. The CDR3 has 16 residues.